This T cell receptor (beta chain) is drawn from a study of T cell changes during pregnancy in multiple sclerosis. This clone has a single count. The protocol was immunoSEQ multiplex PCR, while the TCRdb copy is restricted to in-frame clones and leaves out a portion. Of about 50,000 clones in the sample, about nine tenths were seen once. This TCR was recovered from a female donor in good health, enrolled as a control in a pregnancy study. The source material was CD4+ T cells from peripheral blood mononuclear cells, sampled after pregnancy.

Here the CDR3 DNA reads TGTGCCAGCAGCCCAGGGACTAGCGGGGGGCGGGAGCTGTTTTTT. Translated, it gives CASSPGTSGGRELFF. The chain uses TRBV11-2 and TRBJ2-2, with TRBD2 matching over 15 bases. V lost 5 bases to trimming and J lost 9 bases; unmatched junction nucleotides: 4. Germline V lookup: CDR1 SGHAT, CDR2 FQNNGV. This CDR3 has 15 residues. The full variable domain, in which reference TRBV11-2 and TRBJ2-2 provide the parts outside the CDR3, is EAGVAQSPRYKIIEKRQSVAFWCNPISGHATLYWYQQILGQGPKLLIQFQNNGVVDDSQLPKDRFSAERLKGVDSTLKIQPAKLEDSAVYLCASSPGTSGGRELFFGEGSRLTVL.